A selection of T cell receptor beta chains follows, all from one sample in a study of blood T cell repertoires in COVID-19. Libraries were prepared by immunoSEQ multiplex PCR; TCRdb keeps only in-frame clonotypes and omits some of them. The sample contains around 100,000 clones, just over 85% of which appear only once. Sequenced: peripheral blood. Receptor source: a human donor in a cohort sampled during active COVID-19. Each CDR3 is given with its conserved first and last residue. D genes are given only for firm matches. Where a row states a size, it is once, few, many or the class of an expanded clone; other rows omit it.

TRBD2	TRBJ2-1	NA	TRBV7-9	TGTGCCAGCAGCTTCGTACCGGGACTAGGCCCCAATGAGCAGTTCTTC	CASSFVPGLGPNEQFF
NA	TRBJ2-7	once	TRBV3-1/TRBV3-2	TGTGCCAGCAGCCAAGATAGGGGACTCTCCTACGAGCAGTACTTC	CASSQDRGLSYEQYF
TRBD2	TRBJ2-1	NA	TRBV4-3	TGCGCCAGCAGCCAGTCCGGTACTAGCGGGAGATGGAATGAGCAGTTCTTC	CASSQSGTSGRWNEQFF
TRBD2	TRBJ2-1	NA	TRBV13	TGTGCCAGCAGCCCCCGGGCAAGCGGGGGGAACAATGAGCAGTTCTTC	CASSPRASGGNNEQFF
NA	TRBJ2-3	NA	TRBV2	TGTGCCAGCAGTGCGACTAGTGGATCTGATACGCAGTATTTT	CASSATSGSDTQYF
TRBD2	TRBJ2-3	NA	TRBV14	TGTGCCAGCAGCTATCGACTAGCGGGAGGGCCGTCCCCCTCCAGGGATACGCAGTATTTT	CASSYRLAGGPSPSRDTQYF
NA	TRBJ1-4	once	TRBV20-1	TGCAGTGCCTTCGATGAAAAACTGTTTTTT	CSAFDEKLFF
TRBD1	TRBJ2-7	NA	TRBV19	TGTGCCAGTAGTATGGGACAGGTAGCCTCCTACGAGCAGTACTTC	CASSMGQVASYEQYF
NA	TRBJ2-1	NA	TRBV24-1	TGTGCCACCAGTGATACTCAGGGGATTCCTGGGGACAATGAGCAGTTCTTC	CATSDTQGIPGDNEQFF
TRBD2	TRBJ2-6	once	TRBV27	TGTGCCAGCAGCCCGGGGGAGCGGGAGTTATCTGGGGCCAACGTCCTGACTTTC	CASSPGERELSGANVLTF
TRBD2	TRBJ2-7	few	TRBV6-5	TGTGCCAGCAGTCTAGCGGGGGGATCCTACGAGCAGTACTTC	CASSLAGGSYEQYF
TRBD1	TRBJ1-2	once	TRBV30	TGTGCCTGGAGTCCGACCCTGGACAGGACCTATGGCTACACCTTC	CAWSPTLDRTYGYTF
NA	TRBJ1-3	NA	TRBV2	TGTGCCAGCAGTGAAGCGGTCAGTACACTAGGAAACACCATATATTTT	CASSEAVSTLGNTIYF
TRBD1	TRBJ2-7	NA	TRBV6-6	TGTGCCGGAACTTCCGGGACAGGGACAAACGAGCAGTACTTC	CAGTSGTGTNEQYF
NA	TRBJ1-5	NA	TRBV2	TGTGCCAGCAGTGAACGGGGGAGCAATAGCAATCAGCCCCAGCATTTT	CASSERGSNSNQPQHF
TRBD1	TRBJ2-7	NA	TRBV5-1	TGCGCCAGCAGCGTACAGGGACAGGGGGGGATCGACGAGCAGTACTTC	CASSVQGQGGIDEQYF
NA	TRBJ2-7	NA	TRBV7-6	TGTGCCAGCAGTCTTAGCGGTCCCTACGAGCAGTACTTC	CASSLSGPYEQYF
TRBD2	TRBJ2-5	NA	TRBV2	TGTGCCAGCAGTGAAGTTCAGCGGGAGGACAGGCAAGAGACCCAGTACTTC	CASSEVQREDRQETQYF
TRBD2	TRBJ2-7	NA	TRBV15	TGTGCCACCAGCGGACGGACTAGCGGTACCTACGAGCAGTACTTC	CATSGRTSGTYEQYF
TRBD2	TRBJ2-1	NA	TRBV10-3	TGTGCCATCAAGGCGACTAGCGGAACCTACAATGAGCAGTTCTTC	CAIKATSGTYNEQFF
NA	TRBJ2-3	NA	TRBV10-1	TGCGCCAGCAGTGAGTCAGTAGCGGTCGGGCGGGATACGCAGTATTTT	CASSESVAVGRDTQYF
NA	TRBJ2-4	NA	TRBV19	TGTGCCAGTAGCCTATTAATAACGGGGGGCGGTAACATTCAGTACTTC	CASSLLITGGGNIQYF
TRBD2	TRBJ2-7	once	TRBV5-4	TGTGCCAGCAGCTTGGGGGGACTAGCGGCCTCCTACGAGCAGTACTTC	CASSLGGLAASYEQYF
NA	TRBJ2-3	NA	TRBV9	TGTGCCAGCAGCGTAGGTGGAGCGACGGAAACAGATACGCAGTATTTT	CASSVGGATETDTQYF
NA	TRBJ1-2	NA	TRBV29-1	TGCAGCGCCCGGTGGCCGGTCATGGGCGATGGCTACACCTTC	CSARWPVMGDGYTF
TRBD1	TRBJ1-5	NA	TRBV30	TGTGCCCTAGGACAGGGCTATCAGCCCCAGCATTTT	CALGQGYQPQHF
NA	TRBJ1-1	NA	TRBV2	TGTGCCAGCAGATACAGTGGTGAAGCTTTCTTT	CASRYSGEAFF
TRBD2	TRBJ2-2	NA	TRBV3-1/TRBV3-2	TGTGCCAGCAGCCAAGAGGATCCGGGACTAGCGATGCCGAACACCGGGGAGCTGTTTTTT	CASSQEDPGLAMPNTGELFF
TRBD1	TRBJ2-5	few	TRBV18	TGTGCCAGCTCAACGGACAGGGGGCCTGAGACCCAGTACTTC	CASSTDRGPETQYF
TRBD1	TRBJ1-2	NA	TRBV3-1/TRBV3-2	TGTGCCAGCAGCGCCCGGGACAGTTTCTATGGCTACACCTTC	CASSARDSFYGYTF
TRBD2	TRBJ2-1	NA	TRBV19	TGTGCCAGTAGTAGACTAGCGGGAGCGACTGAGCAGTTCTTC	CASSRLAGATEQFF
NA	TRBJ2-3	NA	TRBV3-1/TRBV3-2	TGTGCCAGCAGCCCTCGCACAGATACGCAGTATTTT	CASSPRTDTQYF
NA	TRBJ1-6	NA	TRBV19	TGTGCCAGTAGTATTCGGCAGGGTAATTCACCCCTCCACTTT	CASSIRQGNSPLHF
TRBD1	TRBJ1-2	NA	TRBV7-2	TGTGCCAGCAGCCTTCGGACAGGGAACTATGGCTACACCTTC	CASSLRTGNYGYTF
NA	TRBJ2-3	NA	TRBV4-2	TGTGCCAGCAGCCAAGATTCTAGTGGTGATACGCAGTATTTT	CASSQDSSGDTQYF
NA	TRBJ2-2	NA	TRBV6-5	TGTGCCAGCACTAGTTTGGGCACCGGGGAGCTGTTTTTT	CASTSLGTGELFF
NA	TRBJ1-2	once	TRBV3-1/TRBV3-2	TGTGCCAGCACAGGCGAGTATGGCTACACCTTC	CASTGEYGYTF
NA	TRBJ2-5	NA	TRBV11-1	TGTGCCAGCAGCTCCAGGGCGGGACGCCAAGAGACCCAGTACTTC	CASSSRAGRQETQYF
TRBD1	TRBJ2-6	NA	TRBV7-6	TGTGCCAGCAGCTCCGGGACAGGGGTCTCTGGGGCCAACGTCCTGACTTTC	CASSSGTGVSGANVLTF
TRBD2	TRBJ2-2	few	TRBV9	TGTGCCAGCAGTGGGGACTACTACACCGGGGAGCTGTTTTTT	CASSGDYYTGELFF
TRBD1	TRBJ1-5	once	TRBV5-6	TGTGCCAGCAGCTTGGCAGGGGGGCAAGACAATCAGCCCCAGCATTTT	CASSLAGGQDNQPQHF
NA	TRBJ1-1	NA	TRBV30	TGTGCCTGGAGTGTGCGGGCTGGCACTGAAGCTTTCTTT	CAWSVRAGTEAFF
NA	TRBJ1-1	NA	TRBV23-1	TGCGCCAGCAGTCCAAGCGTCGGGGGGGCCGGTGACACTGAAGCTTTCTTT	CASSPSVGGAGDTEAFF
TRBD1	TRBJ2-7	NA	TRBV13	TGTGCCAGCAGCTTAGTCAGGGGGAGCTCCTACGAGCAGTACTTC	CASSLVRGSSYEQYF
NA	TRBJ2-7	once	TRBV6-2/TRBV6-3	TGTGCCAGCAGTTACGCCCTCCCAGGCTTGAACCTCTACGAGCAGTACTTC	CASSYALPGLNLYEQYF
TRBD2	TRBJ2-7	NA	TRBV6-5	TGTGCCACCGGGCGGGAGGGCCTCTACGAGCAGTACTTC	CATGREGLYEQYF
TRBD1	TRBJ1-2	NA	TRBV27	TGTGCCAGCAGTTTGCAGGGGGCCGGGAATGGCTACACCTTC	CASSLQGAGNGYTF
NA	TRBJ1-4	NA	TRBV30	TGTGCCTGGAGTCGGCGGGGTAGGGATGAAAAACTGTTTTTT	CAWSRRGRDEKLFF
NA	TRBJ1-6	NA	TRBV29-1	TGCAGCGTTGGGGAGACAGCGGGTTCACCCCTCCACTTT	CSVGETAGSPLHF
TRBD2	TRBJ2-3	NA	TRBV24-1	TGTGCCACCCAGCTAGCGGGAGCAGATACGCAGTATTTT	CATQLAGADTQYF
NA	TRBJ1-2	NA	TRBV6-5	TGTGCCAGCACTATGGGGGGTTTGGACTATGGCTACACCTTC	CASTMGGLDYGYTF
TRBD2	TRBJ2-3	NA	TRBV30	TGTGCCTGGTCCCCACGGCGGGAGGGCACAGATACGCAGTATTTT	CAWSPRREGTDTQYF
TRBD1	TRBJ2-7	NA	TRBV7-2	TGTGCCAGCAGCTTAATGACAGGGCGGTCCTACGAGCAGTACTTC	CASSLMTGRSYEQYF
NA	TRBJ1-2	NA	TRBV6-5	TGTGCCAGCAGACCCCCCCTTCTAAACTATGGCTACACCTTC	CASRPPLLNYGYTF